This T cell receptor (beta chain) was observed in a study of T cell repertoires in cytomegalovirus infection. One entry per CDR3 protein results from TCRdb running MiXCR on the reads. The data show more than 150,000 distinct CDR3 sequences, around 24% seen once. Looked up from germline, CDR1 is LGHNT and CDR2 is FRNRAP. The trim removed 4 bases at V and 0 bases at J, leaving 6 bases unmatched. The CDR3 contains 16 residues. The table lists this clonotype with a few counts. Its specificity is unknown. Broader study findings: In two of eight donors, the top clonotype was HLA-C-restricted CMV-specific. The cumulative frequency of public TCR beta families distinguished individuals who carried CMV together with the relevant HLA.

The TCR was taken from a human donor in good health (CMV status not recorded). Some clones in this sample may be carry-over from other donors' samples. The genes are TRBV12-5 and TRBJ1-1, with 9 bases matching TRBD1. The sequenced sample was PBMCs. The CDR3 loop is CASGWGQGKLNTEAFF. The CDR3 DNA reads TGTGCTAGTGGTTGGGGACAGGGAAAGTTGAACACTGAAGCTTTCTTT.